This TCR beta chain was captured by sequencing in a study of blood T cell repertoires in COVID-19. Study-level background: Whether acute or convalescent, the COVID-19 samples came from the United States, Italy and Spain. Sample material is recorded as cDNA or gDNA derived from T cells, B-cell-depleted T cells, or PBMCs.

Original data processing: For nucleated cells, counts were estimated from reference gene primer amplification. The repertoire was sequenced with immunoSEQ multiplex PCR; TCRdb's copy has only in-frame clones and lacks some. V, J and clone size were drawn from that table, and D and trimming were deduced from the DNA. Of 25,000 to 35,000 clones in the sample, around 91% are singletons; the top ten hold approximately 15%. V shed 3 bases and J shed 2 bases, with 5 bases lying between them. The CDR3 covers 13 residues. Germline loops: CDR1 KGHSH, CDR2 LQKENI. The J gene is TRBJ1-3, the V gene TRBV18; D unclear. The sample comprised peripheral blood. The receptor was derived from a man of 80 years or more with acute or convalescent COVID-19. The CDR3 is CASSPGAGNTIYF. The CDR3, as DNA: TGTGCCAGCTCACCCGGGGCTGGAAACACCATATATTTT.